Reported below is one TCR beta chain. What it binds is unknown. This sample is drawn from a study of beta chain features in type 1 diabetes. Across the study: Examined across all samples were almost 110 million sorted cells.

Overall study findings and caveats: TCRB CDR3s were moderately but significantly shorter in Type 1 diabetes patients in all four CD4+ subsets. Reduced insertions and increased deletions marked VDJ junctions in type 1 diabetes patients.

Every isolated RNA sample was fully reverse transcribed, so sequencing captured expressed TCRB transcripts. An average roughly 3.6 million reads came from naive, central memory and regulatory T cell samples. Here immunoSEQ multiplex PCR was the method, and the copy in TCRdb shows in-frame clones only, minus some. There are fewer than 150,000 clones in the sample; 6.9% occur only once, and 1.3% to 1.5% lies in the top ten. The receptor was derived from a woman aged 25 to 39 in good health. The sequenced sample consisted of central memory CD4+ T cells from blood.

The CDR3 spells CASSLPERTDTQYF. For the CDR3, the DNA is TGCGCCAGCAGCTTGCCAGAAAGAACAGATACGCAGTATTTT. The chain uses TRBV5-1 and TRBJ2-3, with no clear D. The CDR3 covers 14 residues. From germline, CDR1 is SGHRS and CDR2 YFSETQ. The germline V and J ends were trimmed by 1 base and 3 bases, with 9 bases remaining between them.